This T cell receptor (beta chain) was captured in a study of prognosis after radiotherapy for stage I lung cancer. Study overall: Tumors were squamous cell carcinoma in about 7 patients and adenocarcinoma in some 11.

Regarding the study as a whole: Metastatic and non-metastatic patients reportedly diverged in TRBV and TRBJ gene usage.

Template was genomic DNA; TCR beta CDR3 amplified in two multiplex PCR rounds. The authors ran first-round PCR with primers specific to each TRBV and TRBJ gene. Each CDR3 protein is one row after TCRdb ran MiXCR on the multiplex PCR reads. This table has around 60,000 distinct CDR3 sequences, approximately 26% appearing once. Points on this clonotype: Its cognate antigen is unknown. A read error may be the cause here, since a much bigger clone is one base away.

CDR1 and CDR2 from the germline V gene are SGHKS and YYEKEE (reference sequence). Trimming removed 2 bases at V and 12 bases at J, with 15 bases between. The CDR3 runs 14 residues. The origin of this receptor is a donor aged 50 or older with non-small cell lung cancer. This sequence joins TRBV5-5 and TRBJ1-6, with D possibly matching TRBD1 (5 bases). Sequencing was performed on PBMCs, taken before or after stereotactic body radiation therapy (not recorded which). CDR3 bases: TGTGCCAGCAGCTTTGGGGCAGCGAGGGAACCCCTCCACTTT. Its protein is CASSFGAAREPLHF.